The rows below give T cell receptor beta chains drawn from one sample of a study of blood T cell repertoires in COVID-19. Profiled with immunoSEQ multiplex PCR; TCRdb holds only in-frame clones, not every one. The sample carries 200,000 to 300,000 clones, approximately 90% recorded once. Sequenced input: PBMCs or T cells enriched from blood (not recorded which). The receptors were gathered from a woman in her twenties or thirties who had recovered from COVID-19. Both conserved end residues are part of each CDR3. Fields, in order: V gene, D gene, clone size, J gene, CDR3 protein, CDR3 DNA. D genes are given only for firm matches. Clone size is given for some rows only: seen once, a few or many times, or a class if the clone is expanded.

v_call: TRBV19; d_call: TRBD2; clone_size: few; j_call: TRBJ2-7; cdr3_aa: CASSMTAGGPYEQYF; cdr3_nt: TGTGCCAGTAGTATGACAGCGGGAGGTCCCTACGAGCAGTACTTC
v_call: TRBV7-3; d_call: -; clone_size: -; j_call: TRBJ1-1; cdr3_aa: CASSLSGGALTEAFF; cdr3_nt: TGTGCCAGCAGCTTAAGCGGGGGCGCTTTGACTGAAGCTTTCTTT
v_call: TRBV19; d_call: -; clone_size: -; j_call: TRBJ1-3; cdr3_aa: CASGQSGNTIYF; cdr3_nt: TGTGCCAGTGGACAATCTGGAAACACCATATATTTT
v_call: TRBV5-1; d_call: -; clone_size: -; j_call: TRBJ1-1; cdr3_aa: CASSLGGGTEAFF; cdr3_nt: TGCGCCAGCAGCTTGGGAGGGGGCACTGAAGCTTTCTTT
v_call: TRBV13; d_call: TRBD1; clone_size: -; j_call: TRBJ1-1; cdr3_aa: CASSFRDRETEAFF; cdr3_nt: TGTGCCAGCAGCTTCCGGGACAGGGAGACTGAAGCTTTCTTT
v_call: TRBV4-1; d_call: -; clone_size: -; j_call: TRBJ2-3; cdr3_aa: CASSQEFRTADTQYF; cdr3_nt: TGCGCCAGCAGCCAAGAGTTCCGCACAGCCGATACGCAGTATTTT
v_call: TRBV30; d_call: TRBD1; clone_size: -; j_call: TRBJ1-2; cdr3_aa: CAWNPQGATGYTF; cdr3_nt: TGTGCCTGGAACCCACAGGGGGCGACTGGCTACACCTTC
v_call: TRBV27; d_call: -; clone_size: few; j_call: TRBJ1-2; cdr3_aa: CASSLQQGGGYTF; cdr3_nt: TGTGCCAGCAGTTTACAACAGGGTGGTGGCTACACCTTC
v_call: TRBV7-3; d_call: -; clone_size: -; j_call: TRBJ2-1; cdr3_aa: CASSQAGDPHNEQFF; cdr3_nt: TGTGCCAGCAGTCAGGCCGGTGACCCTCACAATGAGCAGTTCTTC
v_call: TRBV27; d_call: -; clone_size: once; j_call: TRBJ1-1; cdr3_aa: CASSYTGSNEAFF; cdr3_nt: TGTGCCAGCAGTTATACAGGGAGCAATGAAGCTTTCTTT
v_call: TRBV6-5; d_call: -; clone_size: once; j_call: TRBJ1-1; cdr3_aa: CASSYSIRNTEAFF; cdr3_nt: TGTGCCAGCAGTTACTCGATCAGGAACACTGAAGCTTTCTTT
v_call: TRBV10-3; d_call: -; clone_size: -; j_call: TRBJ1-1; cdr3_aa: CAISVSTDNTEAFF; cdr3_nt: TGTGCCATCAGTGTCTCTACAGATAACACTGAAGCTTTCTTT
v_call: TRBV19; d_call: TRBD1; clone_size: -; j_call: TRBJ2-1; cdr3_aa: CASSVGQAYNEQFF; cdr3_nt: TGTGCCAGTAGTGTGGGACAGGCGTACAATGAGCAGTTCTTC
v_call: TRBV5-1; d_call: TRBD1; clone_size: -; j_call: TRBJ2-2; cdr3_aa: CASSLDTGATGELFF; cdr3_nt: TGCGCCAGCAGCTTGGATACAGGGGCCACCGGGGAGCTGTTTTTT
v_call: TRBV18; d_call: -; clone_size: -; j_call: TRBJ1-1; cdr3_aa: CASSPSDTEAFF; cdr3_nt: TGTGCCAGCTCACCCAGCGACACTGAAGCTTTCTTT
v_call: TRBV12-5; d_call: -; clone_size: -; j_call: TRBJ2-7; cdr3_aa: CASVPTGPYEQYF; cdr3_nt: TGTGCTAGTGTCCCAACAGGGCCCTACGAGCAGTACTTC
v_call: TRBV2; d_call: TRBD1; clone_size: -; j_call: TRBJ1-3; cdr3_aa: CASRRQGHSGNTIYF; cdr3_nt: TGTGCCAGCAGGAGACAGGGCCACTCTGGAAACACCATATATTTT
v_call: TRBV19; d_call: -; clone_size: -; j_call: TRBJ1-1; cdr3_aa: CASSMTVTNTEAFF; cdr3_nt: TGTGCCAGTAGCATGACAGTGACCAACACTGAAGCTTTCTTT
v_call: TRBV28; d_call: -; clone_size: -; j_call: TRBJ1-3; cdr3_aa: CASSLPTGQGNTIYF; cdr3_nt: TGTGCCAGCAGTTTACCTACAGGGCAGGGAAACACCATATATTTT
v_call: TRBV9; d_call: TRBD1; clone_size: -; j_call: TRBJ1-5; cdr3_aa: CASSVEGGLYSNQPQHF; cdr3_nt: TGTGCCAGCAGCGTAGAAGGGGGCCTTTATAGCAATCAGCCCCAGCATTTT
v_call: TRBV30; d_call: TRBD1; clone_size: -; j_call: TRBJ2-7; cdr3_aa: CAWAGTGPYEQYF; cdr3_nt: TGTGCCTGGGCCGGGACAGGGCCATACGAGCAGTACTTC
v_call: TRBV7-9; d_call: TRBD1; clone_size: -; j_call: TRBJ1-2; cdr3_aa: CASSTRHQGGNYGYTF; cdr3_nt: TGTGCCAGCAGCACCCGCCATCAAGGGGGCAACTATGGCTACACCTTC
v_call: TRBV5-4; d_call: -; clone_size: -; j_call: TRBJ1-2; cdr3_aa: CASSLTENFYGYTF; cdr3_nt: TGTGCCAGCAGCTTGACAGAGAATTTTTATGGCTACACCTTC
v_call: TRBV28; d_call: TRBD1; clone_size: -; j_call: TRBJ2-6; cdr3_aa: CATDTGTETGANVLTF; cdr3_nt: TGTGCCACTGATACCGGGACAGAGACTGGGGCCAACGTCCTGACTTTC
v_call: TRBV29-1; d_call: -; clone_size: -; j_call: TRBJ1-2; cdr3_aa: CSVERVVTNYGYTF; cdr3_nt: TGCAGCGTTGAGAGAGTGGTGACTAACTATGGCTACACCTTC
v_call: TRBV5-8; d_call: -; clone_size: -; j_call: TRBJ1-4; cdr3_aa: CASSLPQGASEKLFF; cdr3_nt: TGTGCCAGCAGCCTCCCTCAGGGTGCTTCTGAAAAACTGTTTTTT
v_call: TRBV27; d_call: -; clone_size: once; j_call: TRBJ2-1; cdr3_aa: CASSVKPYNEQFF; cdr3_nt: TGTGCCAGTAGCGTCAAGCCCTACAATGAGCAGTTCTTC
v_call: TRBV5-5; d_call: TRBD2; clone_size: -; j_call: TRBJ2-1; cdr3_aa: CASSLTGTTSYNEQFF; cdr3_nt: TGTGCCAGCAGCTTAACCGGGACTACCTCCTACAATGAGCAGTTCTTC
v_call: TRBV2; d_call: -; clone_size: -; j_call: TRBJ1-5; cdr3_aa: CASGSRTASNQPQHF; cdr3_nt: TGTGCCAGCGGGAGTAGGACAGCAAGCAATCAGCCCCAGCATTTT
v_call: TRBV6-5; d_call: TRBD1; clone_size: -; j_call: TRBJ1-2; cdr3_aa: CASSPGQGGSYTF; cdr3_nt: TGTGCCAGCAGCCCGGGACAGGGAGGAAGCTACACCTTC
v_call: TRBV5-8; d_call: TRBD2; clone_size: -; j_call: TRBJ2-1; cdr3_aa: CASSLNRGLAGATYNEQFF; cdr3_nt: TGTGCCAGCAGCTTAAACAGGGGACTAGCGGGAGCGACCTACAATGAGCAGTTCTTC
v_call: TRBV30; d_call: -; clone_size: -; j_call: TRBJ1-5; cdr3_aa: CAWTAAALNQPQHF; cdr3_nt: TGTGCCTGGACCGCGGCAGCTCTAAATCAGCCCCAGCATTTT
v_call: TRBV28; d_call: TRBD1; clone_size: -; j_call: TRBJ1-3; cdr3_aa: CASSSGQGDGNTIYF; cdr3_nt: TGTGCCAGCAGCTCGGGACAGGGGGATGGAAACACCATATATTTT
v_call: TRBV2; d_call: TRBD2; clone_size: -; j_call: TRBJ2-7; cdr3_aa: CASSDLTGRASYEQYF; cdr3_nt: TGTGCCAGCAGTGATTTAACCGGGAGGGCCTCCTACGAGCAGTACTTC
v_call: TRBV4-2; d_call: -; clone_size: once; j_call: TRBJ2-1; cdr3_aa: CASSQDKPTQSYNEQFF; cdr3_nt: TGTGCCAGCAGCCAAGACAAACCGACACAGTCCTACAATGAGCAGTTCTTC
v_call: TRBV18; d_call: -; clone_size: -; j_call: TRBJ1-1; cdr3_aa: CASSPRGESDTEAFF; cdr3_nt: TGTGCCAGCTCACCCCGCGGAGAGTCGGACACTGAAGCTTTCTTT
v_call: TRBV7-9; d_call: TRBD1; clone_size: -; j_call: TRBJ1-4; cdr3_aa: CASSLGAGGGEKLFF; cdr3_nt: TGTGCCAGCAGCTTAGGGGCAGGGGGCGGCGAAAAACTGTTTTTT
v_call: TRBV7-2; d_call: TRBD2; clone_size: once; j_call: TRBJ2-7; cdr3_aa: CASSSSAGVGEQYF; cdr3_nt: TGTGCCAGCAGCTCCTCAGCGGGAGTCGGCGAGCAGTACTTC
v_call: TRBV30; d_call: -; clone_size: once; j_call: TRBJ2-7; cdr3_aa: CAWSKNIDYEQYF; cdr3_nt: TGTGCCTGGAGCAAGAATATAGACTACGAGCAGTACTTC
v_call: TRBV7-9; d_call: TRBD1; clone_size: -; j_call: TRBJ1-2; cdr3_aa: CASSSPKSGTGVLYGYTF; cdr3_nt: TGTGCCAGCAGCTCACCCAAGTCTGGGACAGGGGTTCTCTATGGCTACACCTTC